The 25 T cell receptor beta chains in this list originate from one sample, sequenced in a study of graft-versus-host responses after intestinal transplantation. Profiled with immunoSEQ multiplex PCR; TCRdb holds only in-frame clones, not every one. The data show more than 15,000 clones, roughly 86% seen once. This specimen was bone marrow, taken about 130 days after transplant. Receptors were obtained from a human patient who received an intestinal transplant, so some T cells may come from the graft donor.

This chain links TRBV30 with TRBJ2-3; 7 nucleotides match TRBD2. Germline loops: CDR1 GTSNPN, CDR2 SVGIG (reference sequence). CDR3 length: 14 amino acids. J was trimmed by 4 bases and V by 0 bases; bases with no gene match: 4. The CDR3 here is CAWSVLAGADTQYF. CDR3 coding DNA: TGTGCCTGGAGTGTACTTGCGGGAGCAGATACGCAGTATTTT.

The chain recombines TRBV5-4 with TRBJ2-6; no clear D. The CDR3 has 15 amino acids. V was clipped by 0 bases and J by 1 base, with 5 bases between them. Germline CDR1 reads SGHNT; CDR2 reads YYREEE (reference sequence). Here the CDR3 reads CASSLVGSGANVLTF. CDR3 DNA: TGTGCCAGCAGCTTGGTGGGATCTGGGGCCAACGTCCTGACTTTC.

This chain uses TRBV6-5 with TRBJ1-2, with no clear D. Per the germline V gene, CDR1 is MNHEY and CDR2 is SVGAGI. This CDR3 comprises 11 residues. V dropped 7 bases and J dropped 7 bases, with 10 bases sitting between them. CDR3 DNA: TGTGCCAGCAACGTTTTTGGTGGCTACACCTTC. Encoded protein: CASNVFGGYTF.

Only a few counts were recorded for this clone. This sequence joins TRBV2 and TRBJ1-5; no reliable D call. The length of the CDR3 is 14 residues. V was clipped by 0 bases and J by 1 base, with 4 bases between them. Germline V gene sequence: CDR1 SNHLY, CDR2 FYNNEI. CDR3 sequence reads: CASSEAISNQPQHF. The CDR3 DNA reads TGTGCCAGCAGTGAAGCGATAAGCAATCAGCCCCAGCATTTT.

This chain uses TRBV7-9 with TRBJ2-5; D gene uncertain. This CDR3 has 17 residues. V lost 2 bases, J lost 0 bases, and 16 bases lay in between. The germline CDR1 and CDR2 sequences are SEHNR and FQNEAQ (reference sequence). The chain's CDR3 is CASSLTTHMTNQETQYF. The CDR3 DNA reads as TGTGCCAGCAGCTTAACGACGCATATGACAAACCAAGAGACCCAGTACTTC.

This clone was seen more than once but under ten times. The chain couples TRBV7-9 to TRBJ1-4; D is perhaps TRBD1 (5 bases). CDR3 size: 15 residues. With 1 base removed from V and 5 bases from J, the gap between germline ends came to 11 bases. CDR1 SEHNR and CDR2 FQNEAQ come from the germline V gene (reference sequence). CDR3 residues: CASSLVGGENEKLFF. Here the CDR3 DNA reads TGTGCCAGCAGCTTAGTGGGAGGGGAGAATGAAAAACTGTTTTTT.

This clone was seen just once. The chain combines TRBV6-6 with TRBJ2-6; D not resolved. This CDR3 region has 15 residues. V gave up 7 bases and J gave up 4 bases, with 14 bases separating them. Germline assignment: CDR1 MNHNY and CDR2 SVGAGI (reference sequence). CDR3: CASNGRSAGANVLTF. The CDR3 DNA sequence: TGTGCCAGCAATGGCAGGTCTGCCGGGGCCAACGTCCTGACTTTC.

V and J are TRBV5-1 and TRBJ2-7; TRBD1 matches 10 bases. V lost 4 bases, J lost 1 base, and 5 bases stayed unmatched. The germline V gene encodes CDR1 SGHRS and CDR2 YFSETQ. CDR3 size: 15 residues. The CDR3 DNA follows: TGCGCCAGCAGCGACCGGGACAGGGGATCCTACGAGCAGTACTTC. Translation: CASSDRDRGSYEQYF.

The chain joins TRBV25-1 to TRBJ1-4; tentatively, D is TRBD1 (5 bases). The CDR3 runs to 14 residues. CDR1 is MGHDK, CDR2 SYGVNS, per germline. The V gene lost 3 bases and the J gene lost 7 bases, with 12 bases spanning the gap. CDR3 protein: CASSDRRDVEKLFF. CDR3 nucleotide sequence: TGTGCCAGCAGTGACCGGCGGGACGTTGAAAAACTGTTTTTT.

The rearrangement uses TRBV7-6 and TRBJ2-2, with a tentative D call TRBD2 (7 bases). V lost 2 bases and J 3 bases, leaving 16 bases between the germline ends. Germline-derived CDR1 and CDR2 are SGHVS and FNYEAQ. The CDR3 runs 17 residues. The CDR3 loop reads CASSLPPTGLDTGELFF. CDR3 bases: TGTGCCAGCAGCTTACCGCCGACAGGACTAGACACCGGGGAGCTGTTTTTT.

The CDR3 protein is CASSFSGDEQYF. As DNA, the CDR3 is TGTGCCAGCAGCTTTTCAGGGGACGAGCAGTACTTC. The chain links TRBV7-6 to TRBJ2-7, with TRBD1 as a possible D gene (6 bases). Germline assignment: CDR1 SGHVS and CDR2 FNYEAQ. The CDR3 is 12 residues long. Trimming pared 3 bases from V and 5 bases from J, leaving 8 bases between.

This chain uses TRBV6-1 with TRBJ1-2; 8 bases match TRBD1. Trimming cost V 10 bases and J 8 bases; bases outside gene matches: 6. Germline CDR1 reads MNHNS; CDR2 reads SASEGT. This CDR3 has 11 residues. The CDR3 DNA reads TGTGCCACCCGACAGGGGAAGGGCTACACCTTC. This codes for CATRQGKGYTF.

The genes are TRBV6-5 and TRBJ2-7; 8 bases agree with TRBD2. V lost 8 bases, J lost 1 base, and 1 base stayed unmatched. The CDR3 is made up of 12 amino acids. Germline values: CDR1 MNHEY, CDR2 SVGAGI. The CDR3 protein is CASASGSYEQYF. In DNA, the CDR3 is TGTGCCAGCGCTAGCGGGTCCTACGAGCAGTACTTC.

This clone was observed a single time. V is TRBV6-6 and J is TRBJ1-1; D gene ambiguous. Trimming left V 2 bases short and J 0 bases short, with 1 base between. The CDR3 is 12 amino acids. Germline V lookup: CDR1 MNHNY, CDR2 SVGAGI (reference sequence). CDR3 DNA sequence: TGTGCCAGCAGTTACCTGAACACTGAAGCTTTCTTT. As protein: CASSYLNTEAFF.

CDR3 sequence reads: CASSLGNEQFF. The CDR3 DNA follows: TGTGCCAGCAGCTTAGGGAATGAGCAGTTCTTC. The rearrangement links TRBV11-2 to TRBJ2-1; D gene unclear. The CDR3 extends over 11 amino acids. V lost 1 base and J 7 bases, leaving 2 bases between the germline ends. CDR1 SGHAT and CDR2 FQNNGV come from the germline V gene.

The V and J genes are TRBV7-2 and TRBJ2-1, with 13 bases lining up with TRBD2. Per the germline V gene, CDR1 is SGHTA and CDR2 is FQGNSA. Unmatched junction bases numbered 12, after V lost 5 bases and J lost 8 bases. The CDR3 consists of 17 residues. The CDR3 loop reads CASSMGLAGPEFHEQFF. In DNA form, the CDR3 reads TGTGCCAGCAGCATGGGACTAGCGGGACCTGAGTTCCATGAGCAGTTCTTC.

This chain connects TRBV21-1 to TRBJ2-1; no check of the table's D call, TRBD2, against the DNA was made. TRBV21-1 counts as a pseudogene. CDR3 size: 18 residues. CDR3 residues: CASSKGGTSGSNHNEQFF. The CDR3, as DNA: TGTGCCAGCAGCAAAGGAGGCACTAGCGGGAGTAACCACAATGAGCAGTTCTTC.

The chain is built from TRBV27 and TRBJ2-1; TRBD2 might be the D (5 bases). The V end lost 7 bases, the J end lost 1 base, and 14 bases lay between the germline ends. The CDR3 is 15 amino acids. From germline, CDR1 is MNHEY and CDR2 SMNVEV (reference sequence). CDR3 sequence: CASNGRRGSYNEQFF. Written as DNA, the CDR3 is TGTGCCAGCAACGGTAGGAGAGGGTCCTACAATGAGCAGTTCTTC.

The rearrangement uses TRBV6-5 and TRBJ2-1; the match to TRBD1 covers 7 bases. The CDR3 covers 15 residues. V trimming: 3 bases; J trimming: 5 bases; junction bases outside the gene matches: 7. CDR1 and CDR2 (germline): MNHEY, SVGAGI. The CDR3 DNA is TGTGCCAGCAGTTATATGTATGGGACAGACAATGAGCAGTTCTTC. As protein: CASSYMYGTDNEQFF.

This chain connects TRBV7-8 to TRBJ2-3, with D unresolved. The CDR3 loop spans 12 amino acids. Trimming shortened V by 2 bases and J by 4 bases, and 4 bases separated the two germline ends. Germline assignment: CDR1 SGHVS and CDR2 FQNEAQ. CDR3 nucleotide sequence: TGTGCCAGCAGCTTAAATCCAGATACGCAGTATTTT. It translates to CASSLNPDTQYF.

The chain recombines TRBV11-1 with TRBJ2-4, with 11 bases aligning to TRBD1. CDR1 SGHAT and CDR2 FQDESV come from the germline V gene (reference sequence). The CDR3 extends over 19 amino acids. Trimming took 4 bases from V and 2 from J; bases not matched to a gene: 13. The CDR3 DNA reads as TGTGCCAGCAGCTCCTCACCCCGGGACAGGGGGGGGACCAAAAACATTCAGTACTTC. Protein product: CASSSSPRDRGGTKNIQYF.

This rearrangement joins TRBV6-1 to TRBJ2-3; TRBD2 matches at 8 bases. The germline CDR1 and CDR2 sequences are MNHNS and SASEGT. Trimming removed 4 bases from V and 4 bases from J; junction bases left unmatched: 4. The CDR3 has 14 residues. The CDR3 reads CASSAGGPADTQYF. CDR3 DNA sequence: TGTGCCAGCAGTGCGGGGGGGCCGGCAGATACGCAGTATTTT.

The chain employs TRBV5-1 and TRBJ2-3; no clear D gene. With 4 bases removed from V and 0 bases from J, the gap between germline ends came to 6 bases. The V gene's germline CDR1 is SGHRS and CDR2 YFSETQ. This CDR3 contains 13 residues. The CDR3 here is CASSHSSTDTQYF. As DNA, the CDR3 is TGCGCCAGCAGCCATTCTAGCACAGATACGCAGTATTTT.

A few counts support this clone. The chain uses TRBV6-5 and TRBJ2-3; perhaps TRBD1 as D (5 bases). The V gene lost 5 bases and the J gene lost 3 bases, with 6 bases spanning the gap. Germline values: CDR1 MNHEY, CDR2 SVGAGI. The CDR3 is 12 amino acids. CDR3 region: CASSPGTDTQYF. Written as DNA, the CDR3 is TGTGCCAGCAGTCCAGGGACAGATACGCAGTATTTT.

The chain couples TRBV6-5 to TRBJ2-7; TRBD2 might be the D (6 bases). The germline V gene encodes CDR1 MNHEY and CDR2 SVGAGI. The CDR3 runs 14 residues. Trimming pared 4 bases from V and 0 bases from J, leaving 10 bases between. The CDR3 region has the DNA TGTGCCAGCAGTTCCCCAGCGGGCTCCTACGAGCAGTACTTC. This encodes CASSSPAGSYEQYF.